This TCR beta chain was identified in a study of T cells after yellow fever vaccination. Germline-derived CDR1 and CDR2 are LGHNA and YSLEER. V was clipped by 0 bases and J by 5 bases; unmatched bases: 6. CDR3 length equals 15 residues. In TCRdb, the 5' RACE reads were re-called with MiXCR into one record per CDR3 protein. The repertoire holds some 320,000 distinct CDR3 sequences, 8.7% seen once, with approximately 3.3% in the top ten. The clonotype was recovered from a man between 18 and 29 years old who received the YFV17D yellow fever vaccine. The material sequenced was CD4+ T cells sorted from PBMCs, taken 5 days after the yellow fever booster vaccination. The chain carries TRBV4-3 and TRBJ2-5; 7 nucleotides align to TRBD2. The CDR3 region has the DNA TGCGCCAGCAGCCAAGATCCGAGGGAGGGGGAGACCCAGTACTTC. Protein product: CASSQDPREGETQYF.